One and the same sample provided the 2 T cell receptor beta chains below, sequenced in a study of blood T cell repertoires in COVID-19. Profiled with immunoSEQ multiplex PCR; TCRdb holds only in-frame clones, not every one. The sample consists of 250,000 to 300,000 clones, about nine tenths of them appearing once. Material: PBMCs or T cells enriched from blood (not recorded which). The receptor source for this set is a woman between 45 and 65 years old who had been exposed to COVID-19.

The V and J genes are TRBV28 and TRBJ1-5; 10 bases are shared with TRBD1. With 5 bases clipped from V and 6 bases from J, the junction kept 13 bases outside the gene matches. This CDR3 contains 17 residues. CDR1 and CDR2 from the germline V gene are MDHEN and SYDVKM. The CDR3 here is CASSITAGTGVRQPQHF. The CDR3 bases are TGTGCCAGCAGTATCACAGCCGGGACAGGGGTTCGTCAGCCCCAGCATTTT.

The chain recombines TRBV7-9 with TRBJ2-6; TRBD1 matches at 7 bases. V shed 5 bases, J shed 4 bases, and the junction held 8 bases outside the gene matches. The CDR3 runs to 16 residues. Germline V CDR1 and CDR2: SEHNR, FQNEAQ (reference sequence). The chain's CDR3 is CASSPQTGSGANVLTF. The CDR3 region has the DNA TGTGCCAGCAGCCCCCAGACAGGGTCGGGGGCCAACGTCCTGACTTTC.